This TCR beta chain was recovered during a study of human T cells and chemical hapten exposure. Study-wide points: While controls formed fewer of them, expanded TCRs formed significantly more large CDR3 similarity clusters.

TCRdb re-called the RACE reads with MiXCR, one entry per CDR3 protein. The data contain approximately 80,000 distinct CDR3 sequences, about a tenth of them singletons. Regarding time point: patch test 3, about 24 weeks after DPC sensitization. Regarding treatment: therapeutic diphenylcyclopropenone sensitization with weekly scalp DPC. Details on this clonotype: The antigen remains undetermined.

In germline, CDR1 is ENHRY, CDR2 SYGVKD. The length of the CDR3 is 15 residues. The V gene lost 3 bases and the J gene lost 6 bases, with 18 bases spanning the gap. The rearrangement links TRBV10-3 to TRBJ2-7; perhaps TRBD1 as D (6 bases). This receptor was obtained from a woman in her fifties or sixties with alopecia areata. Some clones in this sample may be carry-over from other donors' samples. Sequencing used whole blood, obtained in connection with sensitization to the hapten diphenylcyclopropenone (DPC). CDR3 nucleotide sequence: TGTGCCATCAGTGATCCACCCACACAGGGCAGCGAGCAGTACTTC. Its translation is CAISDPPTQGSEQYF.